These T cell receptor beta chains were read from a single sample in a study of circulating CD8 cells and anti-PD-1 response in melanoma. One entry per CDR3 protein results from TCRdb running MiXCR on the reads. The data hold approximately 320 distinct CDR3 sequences, with about 5.9% observed a single time. The material sequenced was CD8+ T cells from PBMCs, taken at baseline or after one month of anti-PD-1 therapy (not recorded which). Receptors were obtained from a human donor with melanoma. CDR3s include the opening cysteine and the closing phenylalanine or tryptophan. Only part of the rows carry a size: once, few, many, or a class if the clone is expanded.

V: TRBV20-1
size: medium-sized
J: TRBJ2-7
CDR3: CSTRDSGKATDSYEQYF

V: TRBV19
size: medium-sized
J: TRBJ1-1
CDR3: CASSVSSNTEAFF

V: TRBV19
size: NA
J: TRBJ1-1
CDR3: CASSRGQGNTEAFF

V: TRBV7-3
size: large
J: TRBJ1-5
CDR3: CASSIDPNQPQHF

V: TRBV12-3/TRBV12-4
size: large
J: TRBJ2-1
CDR3: CASTPGRLNEQFF

V: TRBV6-2/TRBV6-3
size: large
J: TRBJ2-1
CDR3: CASITPTENNEQFF

V: TRBV6-5
size: large
J: TRBJ2-1
CDR3: CASSYSPPSRYNEQFF

V: TRBV27
size: medium-sized
J: TRBJ2-2
CDR3: CATSETPGLAWNTGELFF

V: TRBV29-1
size: large
J: TRBJ1-2
CDR3: CSSRTGQGLNYGYTF

V: TRBV19
size: large
J: TRBJ2-7
CDR3: CASSARGGDEQYF

V: TRBV27
size: large
J: TRBJ2-2
CDR3: CASSLHTGELFF

V: TRBV19
size: large
J: TRBJ1-5
CDR3: CASSLWDTNQPQHF

V: TRBV30
size: large
J: TRBJ1-5
CDR3: CAWRTARNQPQHF

V: TRBV29-1
size: few
J: TRBJ2-1
CDR3: CSVESPTSGGTLNEQFF

V: TRBV2
size: medium-sized
J: TRBJ2-7
CDR3: CASSITAGTSGSRGEQYF

V: TRBV10-1
size: large
J: TRBJ2-2
CDR3: CASSEDYEGGELFF

V: TRBV29-1
size: few
J: TRBJ1-3
CDR3: CSVSFGEDTIYF

V: TRBV29-1
size: large
J: TRBJ2-1
CDR3: CSAGGTGANNEQFF

V: TRBV7-2
size: large
J: TRBJ2-1
CDR3: CASSLLEGDNEQFF

V: TRBV7-3
size: large
J: TRBJ2-7
CDR3: CASSLGQPYEQYF

V: TRBV29-1
size: large
J: TRBJ2-1
CDR3: CSVESPTSGRTLNEQFF

V: TRBV29-1
size: large
J: TRBJ2-7
CDR3: CSVVWTDSYEQYF

V: TRBV20-1
size: NA
J: TRBJ2-7
CDR3: CSARDQRGPDNEQYF

V: TRBV7-3
size: large
J: TRBJ2-1
CDR3: CASSLNGGAYYNEQFF

V: TRBV29-1
size: large
J: TRBJ2-7
CDR3: CSAAIGRYEQYF

V: TRBV12-3/TRBV12-4
size: large
J: TRBJ2-2
CDR3: CASSSAQGRTGELFF

V: TRBV30
size: medium-sized
J: TRBJ2-1
CDR3: CAWSVQGTDLLNEQFF

V: TRBV20-1
size: large
J: TRBJ2-3
CDR3: CSAPYGGGGTDTQYF

V: TRBV29-1
size: large
J: TRBJ2-3
CDR3: CSVWRRGALDTQYF

V: TRBV28
size: medium-sized
J: TRBJ2-7
CDR3: CASSRSGDSSEQYF

V: TRBV27
size: large
J: TRBJ2-3
CDR3: CASSAGQTSTDTQYF

V: TRBV11-2
size: large
J: TRBJ2-7
CDR3: CASSPGHEQYF

V: TRBV6-6
size: large
J: TRBJ1-1
CDR3: CASSVTEEVEAFF

V: TRBV9
size: large
J: TRBJ1-1
CDR3: CASSVEGSEAFF

V: TRBV24-1
size: large
J: TRBJ2-1
CDR3: CATSGGGLSSYNEQFF

V: TRBV28
size: large
J: TRBJ2-7
CDR3: CASSLWGHQALYEQYF

V: TRBV9
size: large
J: TRBJ2-7
CDR3: CASSVGLAGPPSYEQYF

V: TRBV19
size: large
J: TRBJ2-3
CDR3: CASSTGLAGGALSTDTQYF

V: TRBV25-1
size: large
J: TRBJ2-7
CDR3: CAAGIYEQYF

V: TRBV10-2
size: large
J: TRBJ2-1
CDR3: CASTPDGGMRFF

V: TRBV9
size: few
J: TRBJ2-7
CDR3: CASSAGLAGGASSYEQYF

V: TRBV29-1
size: large
J: TRBJ2-7
CDR3: CSVEGASTSYEQYF

V: TRBV6-4
size: medium-sized
J: TRBJ2-2
CDR3: CASSLGQGAAGELFF

V: TRBV7-3
size: large
J: TRBJ2-2
CDR3: CASTPGGGSAGELFF

V: TRBV29-1
size: large
J: TRBJ1-1
CDR3: CSVGGTEAFF

V: TRBV13
size: large
J: TRBJ1-3
CDR3: CASSLQEHSGNTIYF

V: TRBV3-1
size: large
J: TRBJ2-1
CDR3: CASSHPDRRSYNEQFF

V: TRBV2
size: large
J: TRBJ1-3
CDR3: CATTEDFSGNTIYF

V: TRBV19
size: large
J: TRBJ2-1
CDR3: CASSIGEVGPYNEQFF

V: TRBV6-1
size: hyperexpanded
J: TRBJ2-1
CDR3: CASSEARGYSYNEQFF

V: TRBV6-2/TRBV6-3
size: large
J: TRBJ2-1
CDR3: CASSPGLAGYNEQFF

V: TRBV7-2
size: medium-sized
J: TRBJ2-3
CDR3: CASSLTSGGATDTQYF

V: TRBV25-1
size: large
J: TRBJ1-2
CDR3: CASRTGGYGYTF

V: TRBV4-3
size: large
J: TRBJ1-1
CDR3: CASSQDWGGGNTEAFF

V: TRBV19
size: few
J: TRBJ1-5
CDR3: CASSYRSGTGEPQPQHF